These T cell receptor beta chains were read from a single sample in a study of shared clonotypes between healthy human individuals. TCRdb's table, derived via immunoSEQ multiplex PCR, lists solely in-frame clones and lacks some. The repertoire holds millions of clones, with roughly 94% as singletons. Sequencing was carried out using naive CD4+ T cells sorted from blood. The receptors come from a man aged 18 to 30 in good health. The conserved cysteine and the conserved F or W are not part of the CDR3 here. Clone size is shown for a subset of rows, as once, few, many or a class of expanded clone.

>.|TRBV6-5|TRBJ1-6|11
ASSTGRYSPLH
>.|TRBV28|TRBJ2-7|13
ASKESGVSDNEQY
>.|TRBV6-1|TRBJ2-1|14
ASSGADPSSYNEQF
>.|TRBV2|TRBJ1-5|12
ASSEDGGNQPQH
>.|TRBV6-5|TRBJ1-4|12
ASRNGGAGGKLF
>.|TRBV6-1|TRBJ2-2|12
ASSDSGSTGELF
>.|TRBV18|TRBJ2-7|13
ASSPGGTSSYEQY
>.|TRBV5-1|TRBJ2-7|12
ASSPLGLGDEQY
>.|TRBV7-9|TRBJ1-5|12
ASSVDRGNQPQH
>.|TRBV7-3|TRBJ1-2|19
ASSLPVRPGGVMTLNYGYT
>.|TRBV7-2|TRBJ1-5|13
ASSLEGWGSQPQH
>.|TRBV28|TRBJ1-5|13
ASRYPQGTNQPQH
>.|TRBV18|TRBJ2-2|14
ASSPSLAGEAGELF
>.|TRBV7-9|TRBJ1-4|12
ASGHGLPNEKLF
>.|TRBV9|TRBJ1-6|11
ASSVAYDSPLH
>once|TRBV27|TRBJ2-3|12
ASSFLSSTDTQY
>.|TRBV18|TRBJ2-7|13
ASSQGQGSGYEQY
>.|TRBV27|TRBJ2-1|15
ASSLIGTSGKYNEQF
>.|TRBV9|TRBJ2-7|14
ASSVGIAVSSYEQY
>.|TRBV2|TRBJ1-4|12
ASSGTGFNEKLF
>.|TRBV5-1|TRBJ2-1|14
ASSPTVAGGYNEQF
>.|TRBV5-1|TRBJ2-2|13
ASSRDRGDTGELF
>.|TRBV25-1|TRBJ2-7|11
ASSRGLAREQY
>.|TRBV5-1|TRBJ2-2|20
ASSLGLGTAGLAGYITGELF
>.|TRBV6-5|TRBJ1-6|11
ASSNRAGTPLH
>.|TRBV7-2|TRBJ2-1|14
ASSLWEGGASTEQF